This T cell receptor beta chain comes out of a study of T cells in Graves' hyperthyroidism and ophthalmopathy. V was pared by 5 bases and J by 5 bases, with 20 bases between. Germline V lookup: CDR1 SGHRS, CDR2 YFSETQ. This CDR3 has 15 residues. This clonotype has at least ten counts. The target antigen is unknown. The study's findings and limits: A median around 5.9 months before onset, the model predicted ophthalmopathy. Blood also carried most thyroid clonotypes expanded above 0.001.

Patients were excluded for uncontrolled infection, other autoimmune disease, pregnancy or lactation. Clinical symptoms, serum thyroxine, TRAb, thyroid ultrasound and orbital computed tomography established diagnosis. The source material, RNA transcripts, was used to amplify TCR beta CDR3 regions. During a first-round RT-PCR of the TCR CDR3, the HTBI primer set was used. Each CDR3 protein gets one entry after TCRdb re-called the multiplex PCR reads with MiXCR. Of about half a million distinct CDR3 sequences detected, nearly 20% appear once; the ten largest clones hold around 50%. Material for sequencing was blood. The origin of this receptor is a man aged 35-49 years with Graves' ophthalmopathy. V is TRBV5-1 and J is TRBJ2-7; D may be TRBD1 or TRBD2 (5 bases each). The CDR3 loop is CASRVPLGDGDEQYF. CDR3 bases: TGCGCCAGCAGGGTCCCCCTGGGGGACGGCGACGAGCAGTACTTC.